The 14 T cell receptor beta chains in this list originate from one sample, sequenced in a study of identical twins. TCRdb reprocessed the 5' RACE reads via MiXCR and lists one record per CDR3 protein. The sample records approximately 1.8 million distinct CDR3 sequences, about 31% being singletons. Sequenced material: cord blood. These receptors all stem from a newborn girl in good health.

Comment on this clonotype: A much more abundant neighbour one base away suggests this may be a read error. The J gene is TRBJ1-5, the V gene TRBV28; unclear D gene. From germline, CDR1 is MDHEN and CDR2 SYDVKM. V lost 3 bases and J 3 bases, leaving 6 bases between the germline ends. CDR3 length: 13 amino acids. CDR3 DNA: TGTGCCAGCAGTTTTGTCCCCAATCAGCCCCAGCATTTT. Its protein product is CASSFVPNQPQHF.

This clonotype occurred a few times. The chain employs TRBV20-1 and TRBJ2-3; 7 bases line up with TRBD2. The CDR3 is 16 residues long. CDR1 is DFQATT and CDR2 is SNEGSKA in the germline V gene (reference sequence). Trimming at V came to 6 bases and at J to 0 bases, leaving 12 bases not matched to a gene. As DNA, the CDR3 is TGCAGTGCGCAAGCGGGACTCTCACCTAGCACAGATACGCAGTATTTT. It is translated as CSAQAGLSPSTDTQYF.

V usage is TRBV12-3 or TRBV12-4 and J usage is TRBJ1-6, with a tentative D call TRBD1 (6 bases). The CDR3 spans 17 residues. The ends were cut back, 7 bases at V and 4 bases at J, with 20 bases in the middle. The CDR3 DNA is TGTGCCAGCACCCCCGGGGACGGGGGCAGTTATAATTCACCCCTCCACTTT. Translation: CASTPGDGGSYNSPLHF.

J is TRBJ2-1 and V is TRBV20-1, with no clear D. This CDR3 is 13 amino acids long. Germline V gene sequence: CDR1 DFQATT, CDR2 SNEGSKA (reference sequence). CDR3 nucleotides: TGCAGGGCCCGAACCGGCTCCTACAATGAGCAGTTCTTC. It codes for CRARTGSYNEQFF.

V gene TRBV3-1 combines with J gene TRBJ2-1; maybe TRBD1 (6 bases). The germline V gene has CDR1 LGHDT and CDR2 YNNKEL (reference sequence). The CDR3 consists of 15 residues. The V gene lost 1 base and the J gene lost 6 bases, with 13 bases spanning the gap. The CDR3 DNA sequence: TGTGCCAGCAGCCAAGGACGGGCAGGGGTCAATGAGCAGTTCTTC. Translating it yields CASSQGRAGVNEQFF.

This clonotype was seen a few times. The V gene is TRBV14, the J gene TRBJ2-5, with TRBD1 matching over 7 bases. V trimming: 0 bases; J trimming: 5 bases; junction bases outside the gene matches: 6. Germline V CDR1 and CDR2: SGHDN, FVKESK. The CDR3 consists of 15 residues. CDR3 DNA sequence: TGTGCCAGCAGCCAAGAAGCCGACAGGGAGGAGACCCAGTACTTC. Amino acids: CASSQEADREETQYF.

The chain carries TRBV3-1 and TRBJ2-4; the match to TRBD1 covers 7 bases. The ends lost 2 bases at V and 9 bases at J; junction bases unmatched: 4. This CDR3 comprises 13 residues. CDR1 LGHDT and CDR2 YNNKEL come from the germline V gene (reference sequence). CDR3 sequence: CASSQYRGGIQYF. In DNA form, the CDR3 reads TGTGCCAGCAGCCAATACAGGGGTGGCATTCAGTACTTC.

CDR3 DNA: TGTGCCAGCAGCCCCAGGGACAGGGTAACCTACGAGCAGTACTTC. Encoded protein: CASSPRDRVTYEQYF. V is TRBV3-1 and J is TRBJ2-4, with TRBD1 matching 9 bases. The J call is uncertain, as TRBJ2-7 better fits the DNA end. The CDR3 consists of 15 residues. The V gene's germline CDR1 is LGHDT and CDR2 YNNKEL (reference sequence).

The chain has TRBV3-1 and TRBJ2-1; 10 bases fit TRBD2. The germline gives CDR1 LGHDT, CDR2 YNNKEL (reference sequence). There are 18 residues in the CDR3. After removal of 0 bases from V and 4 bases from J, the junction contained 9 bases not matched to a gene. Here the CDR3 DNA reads TGTGCCAGCAGCCAAGATATCGCTAGCGGGAGCTTTTACAATGAGCAGTTCTTC. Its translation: CASSQDIASGSFYNEQFF.

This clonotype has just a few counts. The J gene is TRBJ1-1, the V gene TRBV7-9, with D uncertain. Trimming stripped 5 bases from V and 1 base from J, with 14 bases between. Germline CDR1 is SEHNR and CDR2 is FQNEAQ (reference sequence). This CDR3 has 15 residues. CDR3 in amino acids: CASSPRTVPNTEAFF. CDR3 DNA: TGTGCCAGCAGCCCGAGGACGGTTCCGAACACTGAAGCTTTCTTT.

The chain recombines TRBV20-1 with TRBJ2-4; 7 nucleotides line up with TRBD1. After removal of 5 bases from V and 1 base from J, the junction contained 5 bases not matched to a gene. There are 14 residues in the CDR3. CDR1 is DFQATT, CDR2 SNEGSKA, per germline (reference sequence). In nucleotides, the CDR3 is TGCAGTGCTTCAAGGGGGCCGGCCAAAAACATTCAGTACTTC. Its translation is CSASRGPAKNIQYF.

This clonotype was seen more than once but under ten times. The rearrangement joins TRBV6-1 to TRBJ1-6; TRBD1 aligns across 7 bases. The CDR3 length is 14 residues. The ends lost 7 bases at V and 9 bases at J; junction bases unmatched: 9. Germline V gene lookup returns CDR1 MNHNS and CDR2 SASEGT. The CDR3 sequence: CASIDRAAFSPLHF. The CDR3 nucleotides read TGTGCCAGCATCGACAGGGCCGCTTTTTCACCCCTCCACTTT.

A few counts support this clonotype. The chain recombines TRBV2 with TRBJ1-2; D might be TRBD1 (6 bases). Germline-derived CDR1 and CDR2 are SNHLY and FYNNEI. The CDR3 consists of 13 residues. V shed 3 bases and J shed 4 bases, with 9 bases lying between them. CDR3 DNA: TGTGCCAGCAGTGACCGGGGGCTCTATGGCTACACCTTC. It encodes CASSDRGLYGYTF.

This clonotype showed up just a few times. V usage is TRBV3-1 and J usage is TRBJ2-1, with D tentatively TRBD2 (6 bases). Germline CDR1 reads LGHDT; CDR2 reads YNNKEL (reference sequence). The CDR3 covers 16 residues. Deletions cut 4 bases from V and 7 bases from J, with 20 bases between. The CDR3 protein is CASSRLGGELTNEQFF. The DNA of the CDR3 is TGTGCCAGCAGCCGACTGGGCGGGGAATTGACTAATGAGCAGTTCTTC.